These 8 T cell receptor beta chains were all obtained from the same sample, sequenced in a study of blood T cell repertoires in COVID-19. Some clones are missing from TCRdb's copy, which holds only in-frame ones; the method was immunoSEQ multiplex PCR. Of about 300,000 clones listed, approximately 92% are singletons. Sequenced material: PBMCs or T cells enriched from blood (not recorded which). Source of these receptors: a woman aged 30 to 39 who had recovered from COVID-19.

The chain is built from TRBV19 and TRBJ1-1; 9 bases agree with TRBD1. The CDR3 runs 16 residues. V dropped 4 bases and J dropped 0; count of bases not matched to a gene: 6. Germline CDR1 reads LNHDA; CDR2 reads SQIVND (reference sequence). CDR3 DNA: TGTGCCAGTAGTACACAGGGGGCTAGAATGAACACTGAAGCTTTCTTT. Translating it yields CASSTQGARMNTEAFF.

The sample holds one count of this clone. This CDR3 is CAISGGKAEQYF. Here the CDR3 DNA reads TGTGCCATCAGTGGCGGGAAGGCAGAGCAGTACTTC. The chain uses TRBV10-3 and TRBJ2-7; a possible D gene is TRBD2 (6 bases). Germline V gene data show CDR1 as ENHRY and CDR2 as SYGVKD. The CDR3 spans 12 residues. Trimming took off 4 bases at V and 7 bases at J, with 11 bases between the two ends.

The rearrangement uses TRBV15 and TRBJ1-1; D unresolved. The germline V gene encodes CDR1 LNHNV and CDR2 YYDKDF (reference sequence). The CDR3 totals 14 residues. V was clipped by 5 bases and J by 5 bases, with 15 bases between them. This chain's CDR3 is CATSFSRGHTEAFF. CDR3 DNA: TGTGCCACCAGCTTCAGTCGGGGTCATACTGAAGCTTTCTTT.

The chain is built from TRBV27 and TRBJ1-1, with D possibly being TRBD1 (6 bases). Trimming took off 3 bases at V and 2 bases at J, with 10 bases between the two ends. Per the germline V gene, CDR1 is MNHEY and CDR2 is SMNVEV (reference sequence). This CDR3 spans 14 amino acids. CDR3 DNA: TGTGCCAGCAGTTTCGGGGGGCTAAACACTGAAGCTTTCTTT. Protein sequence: CASSFGGLNTEAFF.

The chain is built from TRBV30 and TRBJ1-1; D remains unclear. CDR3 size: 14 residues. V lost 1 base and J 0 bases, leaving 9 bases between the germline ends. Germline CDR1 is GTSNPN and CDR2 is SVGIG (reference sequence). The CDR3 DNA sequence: TGTGCCTGGAGTGGGGAGCGAATGAACACTGAAGCTTTCTTT. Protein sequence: CAWSGERMNTEAFF. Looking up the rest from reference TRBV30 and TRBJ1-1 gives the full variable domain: SQTIHQWPATLVQPVGSPLSLECTVEGTSNPNLYWYRQAAGRGLQLLFYSVGIGQISSEVPQNLSASRPQDRQFILSSKKLLLSDSGFYLCAWSGERMNTEAFFGQGTRLTVV.

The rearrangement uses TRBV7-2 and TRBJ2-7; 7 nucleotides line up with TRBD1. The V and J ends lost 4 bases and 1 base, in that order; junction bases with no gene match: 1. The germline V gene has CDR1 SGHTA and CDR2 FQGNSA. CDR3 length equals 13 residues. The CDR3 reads CASSSGQSYEQYF. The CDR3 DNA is TGTGCCAGCAGCTCGGGACAGTCCTACGAGCAGTACTTC.

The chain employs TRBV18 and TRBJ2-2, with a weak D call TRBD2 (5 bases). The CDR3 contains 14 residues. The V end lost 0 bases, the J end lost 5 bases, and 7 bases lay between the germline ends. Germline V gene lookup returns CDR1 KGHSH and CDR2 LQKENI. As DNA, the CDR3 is TGTGCCAGCTCACCACCCTCGGGAACCGGGGAGCTGTTTTTT. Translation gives CASSPPSGTGELFF.

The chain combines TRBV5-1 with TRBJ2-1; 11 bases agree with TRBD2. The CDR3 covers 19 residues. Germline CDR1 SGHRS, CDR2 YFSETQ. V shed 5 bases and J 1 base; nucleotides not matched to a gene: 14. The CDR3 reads CASRMGSKLAGVSYNEQFF. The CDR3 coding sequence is TGCGCCAGCAGGATGGGGAGTAAACTAGCGGGAGTATCCTACAATGAGCAGTTCTTC.